This T cell receptor beta chain was identified in a study of cytomegalovirus exposure and HLA in healthy donors. General study findings and limits: Presence/absence results assume similar sequencing depth per donor, which may not hold. The classifier, whose performance was assessed in both the original and validation cohorts, reportedly diagnosed cytomegalovirus status with high specificity and sensitivity.

Primers for the PCR totalled 60 Vbeta and 13 Jbeta. Profiled with immunoSEQ multiplex PCR; TCRdb holds only in-frame clones, not every one. The sample records roughly 130,000 clones, about four fifths being singletons. Worth noting for this clone: Its antigen is unknown.

Between the trimmed V and J ends, which lost 7 bases and 0 bases, there was a span of 26 bases. The CDR3 contains 19 residues. Germline assignment: CDR1 LNHDA and CDR2 SQIVND (reference sequence). This sequence joins TRBV19 and TRBJ2-3, with D possibly matching TRBD2 (6 bases). The specimen sequenced was PBMCs. This receptor was obtained from a man aged 18-30 years in good health and CMV-seronegative. CDR3 nucleotides: TGTGCCAGTAAAGAAGAGGGGACTGGAGCGGTCTATAGCACAGATACGCAGTATTTT. Translation: CASKEEGTGAVYSTDTQYF.